This T cell receptor (beta chain) was sequenced during a study of regulatory T cells in long-lasting Graves disease. General study results and limits: Not thyroid tissue but only peripheral blood was studied.

Time point: newly diagnosed GD, antithyroid drugs for less than 3 months. RNA isolated from PBMCs was used to make the TCR library. A blood draw put 8 to 10 milliliters of peripheral blood into EDTA tubes. This clonotype has only one observation. Its antigen is still unknown. For TCR beta, libraries came from iRepertoire HTBI primers and Arm-PCR of CDR3 regions. MiXCR was run by TCRdb on the multiplex PCR reads, yielding one entry per CDR3 protein. This table has about 240,000 distinct CDR3 sequences, 20% appearing once. The material was peripheral blood mononuclear cells (PBMCs), obtained at new diagnosis, from a patient treated with antithyroid drugs. The sequence derives from a female donor with Graves disease.

This chain's CDR3 is CSVAGTVNQPQHF. In DNA, the CDR3 is TGCAGCGTTGCCGGGACGGTCAATCAGCCCCAGCATTTT. This sequence joins TRBV29-1 and TRBJ1-5; weak D call: TRBD1 (5 bases). V lost 4 bases and J lost 3, with 10 bases in between. CDR1 and CDR2 (germline): SQVTM, ANQGSEA. The CDR3 contains 13 residues. The whole variable domain, filled in from reference TRBV29-1 and TRBJ1-5, reads SAVISQKPSRDICQRGTSLTIQCQVDSQVTMMFWYRQQPGQSLTLIATANQGSEATYESGFVIDKFPISRPNLTFSTLTVSNMSPEDSSIYLCSVAGTVNQPQHFGDGTRLSIL.